This TCR beta chain was sequenced for a study of cytomegalovirus exposure and HLA in healthy donors. Study conclusions and caveats: Subsequent analysis of the approximately 130 validation repertoires found a tendency for first-cohort TCR clusters to co-occur. Published work reported that the classifier diagnosed cytomegalovirus status with high specificity and sensitivity.

Sequencing used immunoSEQ multiplex PCR; TCRdb keeps in-frame clones, though not all of them. The sample includes about 160,000 clones, about 90% of them seen just once. Comments on this clone: Antigen unknown.

The V segment lost 3 bases and the J segment 6 bases; nucleotides outside the gene matches: 8. This CDR3 comprises 14 residues. CDR1 and CDR2 (germline): SGHTA, FQGNSA. V and J are TRBV7-2 and TRBJ2-7; TRBD2 aligns across 7 bases. Sequencing was done on a sample of PBMCs. This sequence was found in a man younger than 35 in good health and CMV-seropositive. The CDR3 DNA follows: TGTGCCAGCAGCTTGGAGGGAGGGCCCGGCGAGCAGTACTTC. This encodes CASSLEGGPGEQYF. The full variable domain, in which reference TRBV7-2 and TRBJ2-7 provide the parts outside the CDR3, is GAGVSQSPSNKVTEKGKDVELRCDPISGHTALYWYRQSLGQGLEFLIYFQGNSAPDKSGLPSDRFSAERTGGSVSTLTIQRTQQEDSAVYLCASSLEGGPGEQYFGPGTRLTVT.